This T cell receptor (beta chain) was sequenced for a study of T cell changes during pregnancy in multiple sclerosis. Clones were read by immunoSEQ multiplex PCR, and TCRdb kept only the in-frame ones, dropping some. Here the sample spans about 41,000 clones, over 75% being singletons. With 2 bases removed from V and 7 bases from J, the gap between germline ends came to 17 bases. The CDR3 has 15 residues. Germline-derived CDR1 and CDR2 are KGHSH and LQKENI. The source material was peripheral blood, sampled in the first trimester of pregnancy. J is TRBJ1-2 and V is TRBV18, with D possibly TRBD1 on 6 matching bases. The origin of this receptor is a female donor in good health, enrolled as a control in a pregnancy study. The CDR3 is CASSPSTGKLSGYTF. CDR3 nucleotide sequence: TGTGCCAGCTCACCAAGTACAGGGAAACTTTCTGGCTACACCTTC.